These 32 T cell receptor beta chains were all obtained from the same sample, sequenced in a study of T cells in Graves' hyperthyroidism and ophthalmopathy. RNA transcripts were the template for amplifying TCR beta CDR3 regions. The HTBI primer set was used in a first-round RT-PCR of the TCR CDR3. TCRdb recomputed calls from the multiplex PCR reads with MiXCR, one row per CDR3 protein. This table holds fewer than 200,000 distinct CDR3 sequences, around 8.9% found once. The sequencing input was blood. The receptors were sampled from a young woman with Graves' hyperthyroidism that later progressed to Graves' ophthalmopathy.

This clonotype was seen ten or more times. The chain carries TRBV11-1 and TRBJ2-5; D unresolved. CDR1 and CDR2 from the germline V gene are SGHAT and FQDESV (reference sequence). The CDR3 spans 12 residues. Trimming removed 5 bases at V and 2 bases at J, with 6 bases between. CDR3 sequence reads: CASSINQETQYF. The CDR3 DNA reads TGTGCCAGCAGCATTAATCAAGAGACCCAGTACTTC. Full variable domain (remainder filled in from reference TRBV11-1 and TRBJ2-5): EAEVAQSPRYKITEKSQAVAFWCDPISGHATLYWYRQILGQGPELLVQFQDESVVDDSQLPKDRFSAERLKGVDSTLKIQPAELGDSAMYLCASSINQETQYFGPGTRLLVL.

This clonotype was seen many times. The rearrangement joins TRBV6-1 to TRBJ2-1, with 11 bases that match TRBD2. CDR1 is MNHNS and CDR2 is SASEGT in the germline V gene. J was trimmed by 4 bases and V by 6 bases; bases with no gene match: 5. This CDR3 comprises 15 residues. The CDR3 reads CASRGLAGGYNEQFF. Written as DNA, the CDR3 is TGTGCCAGCAGGGGTCTAGCGGGAGGTTACAATGAGCAGTTCTTC.

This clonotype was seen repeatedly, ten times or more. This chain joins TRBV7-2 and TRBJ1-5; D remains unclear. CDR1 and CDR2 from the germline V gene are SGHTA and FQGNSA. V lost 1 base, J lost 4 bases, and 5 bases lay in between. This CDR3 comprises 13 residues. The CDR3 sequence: CASSLVENQPQHF. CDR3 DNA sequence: TGTGCCAGCAGCTTAGTGGAGAATCAGCCCCAGCATTTT.

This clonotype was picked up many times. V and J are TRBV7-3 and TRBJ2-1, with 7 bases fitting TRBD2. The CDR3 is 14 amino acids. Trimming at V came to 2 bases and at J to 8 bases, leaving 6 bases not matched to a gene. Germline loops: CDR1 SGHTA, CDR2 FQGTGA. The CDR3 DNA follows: TGTGCCAGCAGCTTAGGGGGGGTAATCGATGAGCAGTTCTTC. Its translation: CASSLGGVIDEQFF.

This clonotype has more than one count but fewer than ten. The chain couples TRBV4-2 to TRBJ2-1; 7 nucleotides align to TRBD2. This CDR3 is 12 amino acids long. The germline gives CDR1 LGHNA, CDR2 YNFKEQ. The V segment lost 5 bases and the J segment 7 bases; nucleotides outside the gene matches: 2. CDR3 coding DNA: TGTGCCAGCAGCGATAGCGGGAATGAGCAGTTCTTC. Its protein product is CASSDSGNEQFF.

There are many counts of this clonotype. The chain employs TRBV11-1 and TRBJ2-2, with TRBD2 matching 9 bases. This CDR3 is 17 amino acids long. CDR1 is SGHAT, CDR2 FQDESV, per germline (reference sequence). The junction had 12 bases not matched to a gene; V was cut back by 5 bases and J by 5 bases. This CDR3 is CASSVAFVAGVTGELFF. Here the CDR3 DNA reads TGTGCCAGCAGCGTCGCATTCGTAGCGGGAGTGACCGGGGAGCTGTTTTTT.

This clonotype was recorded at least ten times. DNA for the CDR3: TGTGCCAGCAGCTTTGGGACAGTTAATGAAAAACTGTTTTTT. It encodes CASSFGTVNEKLFF. The chain combines TRBV7-2 with TRBJ1-4, with 7 bases matching TRBD1. CDR1 is SGHTA, CDR2 FQGNSA, per germline. The CDR3 has 14 residues. With V trimmed by 3 bases and J by 4 bases, 2 bases remained unmatched.

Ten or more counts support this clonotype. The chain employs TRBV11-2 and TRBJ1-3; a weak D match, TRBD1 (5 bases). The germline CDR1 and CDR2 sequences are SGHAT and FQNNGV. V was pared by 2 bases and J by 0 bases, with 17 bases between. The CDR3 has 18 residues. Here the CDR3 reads CASSLSPGRSFSGNTIYF. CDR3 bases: TGTGCCAGCAGCTTATCTCCGGGACGCAGCTTCTCTGGAAACACCATATATTTT. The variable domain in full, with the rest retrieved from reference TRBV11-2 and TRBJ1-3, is EAGVAQSPRYKIIEKRQSVAFWCNPISGHATLYWYQQILGQGPKLLIQFQNNGVVDDSQLPKDRFSAERLKGVDSTLKIQPAKLEDSAVYLCASSLSPGRSFSGNTIYFGEGSWLTVV.

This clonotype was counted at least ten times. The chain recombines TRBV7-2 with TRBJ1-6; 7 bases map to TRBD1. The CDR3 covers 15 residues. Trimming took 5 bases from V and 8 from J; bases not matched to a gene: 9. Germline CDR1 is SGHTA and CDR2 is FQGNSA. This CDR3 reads CASSQQGLVDSPLHF. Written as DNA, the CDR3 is TGTGCCAGCAGCCAACAGGGGTTAGTCGATTCACCCCTCCACTTT.

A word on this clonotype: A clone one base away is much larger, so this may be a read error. The CDR3 coding sequence is TGTGCCAGCTCATCCGGGACAGGGAATACTGAAGCTCTCTTT. Translated: CASSSGTGNTEALF. The chain is built from TRBV18 and TRBJ1-1; TRBD1 matches at 9 bases. The CDR3 has 14 amino acids. In germline, CDR1 is KGHSH, CDR2 LQKENI.

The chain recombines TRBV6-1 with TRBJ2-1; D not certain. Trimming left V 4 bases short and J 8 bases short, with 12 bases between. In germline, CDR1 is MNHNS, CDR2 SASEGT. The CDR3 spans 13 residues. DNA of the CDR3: TGTGCCAGCAGTGTCAGCTCGGACCATGAGCAGTTCTTC. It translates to CASSVSSDHEQFF.

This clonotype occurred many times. CDR3 amino acids: CASSRGTSGYEQYF. CDR3 bases: TGTGCCAGCAGCAGAGGGACTAGCGGCTACGAGCAGTACTTC. The J gene is TRBJ2-7, the V gene TRBV11-2; 11 bases map to TRBD2. Trimming cost V 5 bases and J 3 bases; bases outside gene matches: 3. The CDR3 is made up of 14 amino acids. Per germline, CDR1 SGHAT and CDR2 FQNNGV.

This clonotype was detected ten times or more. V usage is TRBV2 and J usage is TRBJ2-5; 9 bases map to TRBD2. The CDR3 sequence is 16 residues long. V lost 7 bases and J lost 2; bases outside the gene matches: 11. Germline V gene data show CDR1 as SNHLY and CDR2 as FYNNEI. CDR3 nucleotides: TGTGCCAGCAAGGTTGAGCTTAGCGGGAGACAAGAGACCCAGTACTTC. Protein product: CASKVELSGRQETQYF.

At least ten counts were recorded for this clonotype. CDR3 sequence reads: CASSYVRRDRTVYEQYF. CDR3 nucleotide sequence: TGTGCCAGCAGCTACGTAAGACGGGACAGGACTGTTTACGAGCAGTACTTC. The chain carries TRBV7-9 and TRBJ2-7; TRBD1 matches at 8 bases. V lost 4 bases to trimming and J lost 4 bases; unmatched junction nucleotides: 15. Germline CDR1 is SEHNR and CDR2 is FQNEAQ (reference sequence). CDR3 length equals 17 residues.

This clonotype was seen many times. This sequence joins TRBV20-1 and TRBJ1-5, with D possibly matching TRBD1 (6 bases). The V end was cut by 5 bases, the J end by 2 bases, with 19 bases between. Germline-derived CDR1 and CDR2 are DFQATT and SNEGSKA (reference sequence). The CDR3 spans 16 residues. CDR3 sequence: CSAPDRRQWGNQPQHF. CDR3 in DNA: TGCAGTGCTCCGGACAGACGGCAGTGGGGCAATCAGCCCCAGCATTTT.

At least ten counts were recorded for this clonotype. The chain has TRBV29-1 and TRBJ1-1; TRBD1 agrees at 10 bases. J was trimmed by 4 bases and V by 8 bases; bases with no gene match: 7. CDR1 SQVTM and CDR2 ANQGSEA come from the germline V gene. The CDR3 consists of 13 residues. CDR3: CSFSRDRGTEAFF. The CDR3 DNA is TGCAGCTTCAGCCGGGACAGGGGCACTGAAGCTTTCTTT. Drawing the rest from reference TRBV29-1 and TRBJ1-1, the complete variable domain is SAVISQKPSRDICQRGTSLTIQCQVDSQVTMMFWYRQQPGQSLTLIATANQGSEATYESGFVIDKFPISRPNLTFSTLTVSNMSPEDSSIYLCSFSRDRGTEAFFGQGTRLTVV.

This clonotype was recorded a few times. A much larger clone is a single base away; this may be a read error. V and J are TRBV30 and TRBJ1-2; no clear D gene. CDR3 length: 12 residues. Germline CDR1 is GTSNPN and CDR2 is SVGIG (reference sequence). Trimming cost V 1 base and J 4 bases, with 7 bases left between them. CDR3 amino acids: CAWSEQFYGYTF. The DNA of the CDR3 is TGTGCCTGGAGTGAACAGTTCTATGGCTACACCTTC.

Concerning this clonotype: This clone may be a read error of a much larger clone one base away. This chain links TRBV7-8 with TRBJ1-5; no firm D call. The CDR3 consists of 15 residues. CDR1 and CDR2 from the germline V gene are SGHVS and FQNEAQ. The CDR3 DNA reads TGTGCCAGCGGCTTAACCAGAACCAGCAATCAGCCCCAGCATTTT. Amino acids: CASGLTRTSNQPQHF.

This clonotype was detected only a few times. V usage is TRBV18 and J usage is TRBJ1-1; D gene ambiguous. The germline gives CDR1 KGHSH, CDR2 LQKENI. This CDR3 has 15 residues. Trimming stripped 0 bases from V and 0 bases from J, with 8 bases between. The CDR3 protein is CASSPPGSMNTEAFF. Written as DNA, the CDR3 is TGTGCCAGCTCACCACCGGGGTCGATGAACACTGAAGCTTTCTTT.

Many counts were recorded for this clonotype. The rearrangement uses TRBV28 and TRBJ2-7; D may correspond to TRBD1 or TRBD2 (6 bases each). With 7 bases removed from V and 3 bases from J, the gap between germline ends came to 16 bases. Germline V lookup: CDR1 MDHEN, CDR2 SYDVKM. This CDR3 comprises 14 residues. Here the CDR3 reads CASTLGGSHYEQYF. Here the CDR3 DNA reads TGTGCCAGCACCCTAGGGGGGTCGCACTACGAGCAGTACTTC.

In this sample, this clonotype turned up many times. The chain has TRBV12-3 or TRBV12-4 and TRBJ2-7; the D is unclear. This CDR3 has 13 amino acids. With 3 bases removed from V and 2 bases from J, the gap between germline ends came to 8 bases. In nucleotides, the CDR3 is TGTGCCAGCAGTTTGGCCAGTACCTACGAGCAGTACTTC. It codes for CASSLASTYEQYF.

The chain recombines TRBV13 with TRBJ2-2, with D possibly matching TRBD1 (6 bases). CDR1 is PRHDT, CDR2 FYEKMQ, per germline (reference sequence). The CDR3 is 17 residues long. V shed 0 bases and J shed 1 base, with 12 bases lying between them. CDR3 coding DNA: TGTGCCAGCAGCTTAGGTGGAGCGGACAGGAACACCGGGGAGCTGTTTTTT. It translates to CASSLGGADRNTGELFF.

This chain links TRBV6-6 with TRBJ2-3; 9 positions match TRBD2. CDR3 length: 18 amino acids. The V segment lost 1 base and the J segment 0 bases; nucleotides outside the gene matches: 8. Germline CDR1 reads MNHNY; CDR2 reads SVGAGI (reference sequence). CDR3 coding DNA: TGTGCCAGCAGTTACTATACCGGGACTAGCTTAAGCACAGATACGCAGTATTTT. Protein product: CASSYYTGTSLSTDTQYF.

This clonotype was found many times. The CDR3 DNA reads TGTGCCAGCAGCCAGGCCGGGGGAACAACGCAGTATTTT. Its translation is CASSQAGGTTQYF. The genes are TRBV6-1 and TRBJ2-3, with D possibly being TRBD2 (6 bases). Germline values: CDR1 MNHNS, CDR2 SASEGT. V lost 6 bases and J lost 9, with 16 bases in between. This CDR3 contains 13 residues.

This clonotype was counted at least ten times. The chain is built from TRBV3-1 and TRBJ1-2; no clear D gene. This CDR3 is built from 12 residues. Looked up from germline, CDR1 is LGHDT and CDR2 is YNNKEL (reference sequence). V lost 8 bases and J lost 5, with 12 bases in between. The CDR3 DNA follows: TGTGCCAGCTTTGGACGGGGATATGGCTACACCTTC. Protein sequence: CASFGRGYGYTF.

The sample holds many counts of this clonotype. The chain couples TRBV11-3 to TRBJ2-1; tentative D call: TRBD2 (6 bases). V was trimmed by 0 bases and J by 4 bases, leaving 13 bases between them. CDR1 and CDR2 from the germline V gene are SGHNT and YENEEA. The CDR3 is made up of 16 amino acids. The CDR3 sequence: CASSLESSGLYNEQFF. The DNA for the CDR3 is TGTGCCAGCAGCTTAGAGAGTAGCGGATTATACAATGAGCAGTTCTTC.

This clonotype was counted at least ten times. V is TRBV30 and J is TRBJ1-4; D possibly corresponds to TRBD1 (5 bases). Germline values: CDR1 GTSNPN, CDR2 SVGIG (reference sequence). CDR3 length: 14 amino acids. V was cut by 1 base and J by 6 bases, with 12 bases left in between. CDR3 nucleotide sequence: TGTGCCTGGAGTGGGGACCTGTATTATGAAAAACTGTTTTTT. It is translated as CAWSGDLYYEKLFF.

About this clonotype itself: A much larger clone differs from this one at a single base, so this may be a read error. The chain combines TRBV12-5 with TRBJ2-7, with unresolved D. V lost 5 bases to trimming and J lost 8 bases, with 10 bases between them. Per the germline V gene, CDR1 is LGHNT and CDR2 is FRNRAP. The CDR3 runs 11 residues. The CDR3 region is CASGTGRQQYF. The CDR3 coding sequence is TGTGCTAGTGGTACCGGTAGGCAGCAGTACTTC.

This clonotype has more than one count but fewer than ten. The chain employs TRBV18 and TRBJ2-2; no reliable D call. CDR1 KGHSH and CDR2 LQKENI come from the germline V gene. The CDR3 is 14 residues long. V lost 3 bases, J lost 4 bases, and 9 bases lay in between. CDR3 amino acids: CASSPTPSTGELFF. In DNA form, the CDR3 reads TGTGCCAGCTCACCCACTCCTAGCACCGGGGAGCTGTTTTTT.

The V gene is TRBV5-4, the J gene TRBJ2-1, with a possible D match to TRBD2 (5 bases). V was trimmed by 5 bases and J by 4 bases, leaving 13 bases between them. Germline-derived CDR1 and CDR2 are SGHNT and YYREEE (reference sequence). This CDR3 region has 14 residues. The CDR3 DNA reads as TGTGCCAGCAGGCCTTGGGGAGCATACAATGAGCAGTTCTTC. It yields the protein CASRPWGAYNEQFF.

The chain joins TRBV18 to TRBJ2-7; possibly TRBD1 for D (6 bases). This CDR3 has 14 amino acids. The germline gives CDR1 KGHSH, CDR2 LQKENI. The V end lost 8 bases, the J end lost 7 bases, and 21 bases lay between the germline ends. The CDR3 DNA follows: TGTGCCAGCCTTCCGACAGGAGAGGGTCCGGAGCAGTACTTC. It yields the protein CASLPTGEGPEQYF.

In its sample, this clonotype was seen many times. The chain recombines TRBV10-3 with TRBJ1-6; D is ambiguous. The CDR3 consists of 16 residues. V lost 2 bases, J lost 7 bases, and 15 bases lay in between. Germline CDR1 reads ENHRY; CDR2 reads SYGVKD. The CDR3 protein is CAISEGRGAENSPLHF. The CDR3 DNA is TGTGCCATCAGTGAGGGGCGAGGCGCGGAGAATTCACCCCTCCACTTT.